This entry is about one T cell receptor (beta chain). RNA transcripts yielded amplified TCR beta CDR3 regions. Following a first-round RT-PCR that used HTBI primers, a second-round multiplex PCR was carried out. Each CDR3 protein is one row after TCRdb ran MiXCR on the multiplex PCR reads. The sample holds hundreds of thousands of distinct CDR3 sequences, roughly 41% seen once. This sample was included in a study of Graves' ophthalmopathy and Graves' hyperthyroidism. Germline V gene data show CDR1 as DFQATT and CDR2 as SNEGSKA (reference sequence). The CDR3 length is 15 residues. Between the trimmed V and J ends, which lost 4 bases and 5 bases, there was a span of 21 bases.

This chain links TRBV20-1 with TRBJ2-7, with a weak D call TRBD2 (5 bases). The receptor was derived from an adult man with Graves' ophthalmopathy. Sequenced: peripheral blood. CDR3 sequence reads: CSAIPLDWASNEQYF. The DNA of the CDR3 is TGCAGTGCTATCCCTTTGGACTGGGCATCGAACGAGCAGTACTTC.